One T cell receptor beta chain is described in this entry. CDR1 and CDR2 from the germline V gene are MRHNA and SNTAGT. The CDR3 is 13 amino acids. V dropped 8 bases and J dropped 5 bases, with 13 bases sitting between them. Repertoires were generated with immunoSEQ multiplex PCR, while TCRdb's copy carries only in-frame clones and drops some. The sample has 250,000 to 300,000 clones, more than 70% seen once. This sample's treatment: around 19 received Ad26.COV2.S at low or high dose, single or two shots; 5 received placebo; per-sample allocation not given. At day 63 after the first vaccine or placebo injection, samples were drawn. These data belong to a study of Ad26.COV2.S vaccination and SARS-CoV-2 variants. Study information: Of the COV1001 trial arms, the Ad26.COV2.S arm included the donor.

Material: peripheral blood, obtained in a trial of Ad26.COV2.S vaccine versus placebo. The clonotype comes from a person aged 18-60 years who received the Ad26.COV2.S COVID-19 vaccine or a placebo. The V gene is TRBV6-4, the J gene TRBJ1-5; the D gene is possibly TRBD1 (6 bases). The CDR3 region has the DNA TGTGCCAGCGCCGAACAGGGAGATCAGCCCCAGCATTTT. Protein product: CASAEQGDQPQHF.